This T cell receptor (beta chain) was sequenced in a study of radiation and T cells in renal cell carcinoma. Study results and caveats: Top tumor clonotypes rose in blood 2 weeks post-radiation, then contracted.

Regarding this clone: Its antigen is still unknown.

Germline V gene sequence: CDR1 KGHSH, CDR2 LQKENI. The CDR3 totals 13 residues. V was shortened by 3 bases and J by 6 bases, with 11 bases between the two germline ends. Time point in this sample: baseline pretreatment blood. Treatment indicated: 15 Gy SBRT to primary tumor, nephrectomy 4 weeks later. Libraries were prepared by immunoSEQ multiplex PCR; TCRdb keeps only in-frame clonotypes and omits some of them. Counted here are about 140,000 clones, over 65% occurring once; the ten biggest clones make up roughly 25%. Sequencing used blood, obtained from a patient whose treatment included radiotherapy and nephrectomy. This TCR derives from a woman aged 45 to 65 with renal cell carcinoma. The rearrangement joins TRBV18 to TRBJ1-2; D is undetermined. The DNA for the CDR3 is TGTGCCAGCTCACCTAATTATGGGAATGGCTACACCTTC. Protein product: CASSPNYGNGYTF.